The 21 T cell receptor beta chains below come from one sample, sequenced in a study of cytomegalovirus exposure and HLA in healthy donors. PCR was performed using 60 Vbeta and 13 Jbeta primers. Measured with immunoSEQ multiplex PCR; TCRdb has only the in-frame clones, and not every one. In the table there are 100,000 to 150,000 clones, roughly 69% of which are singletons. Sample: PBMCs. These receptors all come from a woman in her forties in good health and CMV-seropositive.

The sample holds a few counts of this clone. As DNA, the CDR3 is TGTGCCATCAGTGAGTTCCAGGCCGGGGAGCTGTTTTTT. Residues: CAISEFQAGELFF. The chain combines TRBV10-3 with TRBJ2-2; D unclear. Germline lookup yields CDR1 ENHRY and CDR2 SYGVKD. The CDR3 contains 13 residues. With 1 base removed from V and 6 bases from J, the gap between germline ends came to 6 bases.

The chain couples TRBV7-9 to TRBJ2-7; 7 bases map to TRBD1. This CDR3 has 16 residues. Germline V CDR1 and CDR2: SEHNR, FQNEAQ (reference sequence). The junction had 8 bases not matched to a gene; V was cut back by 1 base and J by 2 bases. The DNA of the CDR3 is TGTGCCAGCAGCTTAGAGGAGACAGGGTCAACCTACGAGCAGTACTTC. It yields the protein CASSLEETGSTYEQYF.

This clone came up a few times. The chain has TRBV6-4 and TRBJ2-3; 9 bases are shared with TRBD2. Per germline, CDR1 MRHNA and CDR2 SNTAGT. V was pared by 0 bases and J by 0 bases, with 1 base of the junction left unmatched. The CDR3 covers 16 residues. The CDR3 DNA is TGTGCCAGCAGTGACTCCAGCGGGGGGAGCACAGATACGCAGTATTTT. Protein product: CASSDSSGGSTDTQYF.

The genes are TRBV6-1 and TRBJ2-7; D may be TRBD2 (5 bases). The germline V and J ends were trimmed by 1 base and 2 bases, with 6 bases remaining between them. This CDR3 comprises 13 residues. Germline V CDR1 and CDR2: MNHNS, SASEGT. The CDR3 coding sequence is TGTGCCAGCAGTGAAGAGAGGGCCTACGAGCAGTACTTC. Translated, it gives CASSEERAYEQYF.

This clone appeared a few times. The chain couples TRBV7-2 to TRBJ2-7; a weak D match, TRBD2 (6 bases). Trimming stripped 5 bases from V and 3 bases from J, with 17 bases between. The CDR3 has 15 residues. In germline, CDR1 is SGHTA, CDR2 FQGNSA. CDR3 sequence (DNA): TGTGCCAGCAGCCCCAAGGGAGGTACGGGCTACGAGCAGTACTTC. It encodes CASSPKGGTGYEQYF.

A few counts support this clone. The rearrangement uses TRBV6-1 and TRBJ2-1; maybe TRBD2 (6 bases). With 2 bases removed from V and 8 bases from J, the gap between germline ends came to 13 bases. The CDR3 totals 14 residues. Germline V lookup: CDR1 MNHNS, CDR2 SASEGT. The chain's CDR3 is CASSELRGSDEQFF. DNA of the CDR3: TGTGCCAGCAGTGAATTGCGGGGTAGCGATGAGCAGTTCTTC.

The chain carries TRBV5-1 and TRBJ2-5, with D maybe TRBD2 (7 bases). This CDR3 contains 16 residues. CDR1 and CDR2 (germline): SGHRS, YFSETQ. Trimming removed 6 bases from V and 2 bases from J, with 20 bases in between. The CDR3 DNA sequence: TGCGCCAGCACCCCGGGGGGCGGGATTACGCAAGAGACCCAGTACTTC. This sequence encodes CASTPGGGITQETQYF.

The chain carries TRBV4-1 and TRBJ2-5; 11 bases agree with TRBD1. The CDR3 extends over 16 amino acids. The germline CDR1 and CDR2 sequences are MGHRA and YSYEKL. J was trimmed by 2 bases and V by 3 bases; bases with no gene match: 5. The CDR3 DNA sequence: TGCGCCAGCAGCCACGGGGACAGGGGGGCACAAGAGACCCAGTACTTC. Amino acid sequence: CASSHGDRGAQETQYF.

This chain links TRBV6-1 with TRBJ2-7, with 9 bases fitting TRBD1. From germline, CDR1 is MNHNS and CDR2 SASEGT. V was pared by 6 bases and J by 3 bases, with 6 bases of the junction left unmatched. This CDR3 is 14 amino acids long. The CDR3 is CASSYPGQGYEQYF. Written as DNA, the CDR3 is TGTGCCAGCAGCTATCCGGGACAGGGCTACGAGCAGTACTTC.

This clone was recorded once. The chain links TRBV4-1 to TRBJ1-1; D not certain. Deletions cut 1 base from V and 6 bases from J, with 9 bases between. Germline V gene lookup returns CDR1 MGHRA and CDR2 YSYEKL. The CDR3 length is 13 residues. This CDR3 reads CASSQASRSEAFF. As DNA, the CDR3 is TGCGCCAGCAGCCAAGCGAGCAGGTCTGAAGCTTTCTTT.

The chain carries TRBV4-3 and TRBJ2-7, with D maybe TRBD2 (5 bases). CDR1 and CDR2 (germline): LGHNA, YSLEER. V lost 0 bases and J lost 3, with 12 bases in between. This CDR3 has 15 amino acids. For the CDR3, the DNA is TGCGCCAGCAGCCAAGAGTTCACTAGGTTCTACGAGCAGTACTTC. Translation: CASSQEFTRFYEQYF.

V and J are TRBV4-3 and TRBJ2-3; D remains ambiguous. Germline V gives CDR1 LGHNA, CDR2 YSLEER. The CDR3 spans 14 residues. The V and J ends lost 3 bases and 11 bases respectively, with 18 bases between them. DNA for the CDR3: TGCGCCAGCAGCCAGGAAGCTGGGTCCTCGGGGCAGTATTTT. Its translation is CASSQEAGSSGQYF.

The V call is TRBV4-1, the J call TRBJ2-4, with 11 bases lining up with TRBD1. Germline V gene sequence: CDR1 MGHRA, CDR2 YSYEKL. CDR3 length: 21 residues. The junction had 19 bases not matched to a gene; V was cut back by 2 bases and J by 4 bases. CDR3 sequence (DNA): TGCGCCAGCAGCCAAACCGACTCAACGATTCCGGGACAGGGGGTAAAAAACATTCAGTACTTC. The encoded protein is CASSQTDSTIPGQGVKNIQYF.

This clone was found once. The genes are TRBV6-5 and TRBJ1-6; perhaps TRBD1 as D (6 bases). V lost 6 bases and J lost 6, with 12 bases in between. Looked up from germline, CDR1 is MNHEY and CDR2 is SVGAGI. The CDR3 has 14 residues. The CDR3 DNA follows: TGTGCCAGCAGCACAGGGTACCCTAATTCACCCCTCCACTTT. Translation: CASSTGYPNSPLHF.

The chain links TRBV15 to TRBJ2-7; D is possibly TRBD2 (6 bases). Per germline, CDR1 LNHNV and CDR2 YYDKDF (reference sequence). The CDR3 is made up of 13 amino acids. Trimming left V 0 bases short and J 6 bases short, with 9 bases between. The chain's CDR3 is CATSRDRGLEQYF. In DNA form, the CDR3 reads TGTGCCACCAGCAGAGATCGGGGACTCGAGCAGTACTTC.

Here the CDR3 reads CASSVAGLGSPLHF. The DNA of the CDR3 is TGTGCCAGCAGCGTAGCAGGGCTTGGTTCACCCCTCCACTTT. The gene calls are TRBV9 and TRBJ1-6; D may be TRBD1 (5 bases). Germline assignment: CDR1 SGDLS and CDR2 YYNGEE. The CDR3 consists of 14 residues. V was shortened by 0 bases and J by 9 bases, with 10 bases between the two germline ends.

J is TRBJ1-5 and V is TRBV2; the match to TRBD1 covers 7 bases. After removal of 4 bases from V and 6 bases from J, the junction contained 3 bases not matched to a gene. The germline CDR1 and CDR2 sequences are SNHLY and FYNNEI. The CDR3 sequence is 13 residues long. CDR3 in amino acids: CASSGRQGQPQHF. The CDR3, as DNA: TGTGCCAGCAGTGGGAGACAGGGTCAGCCCCAGCATTTT. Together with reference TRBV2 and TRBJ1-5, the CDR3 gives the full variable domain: EPEVTQTPSHQVTQMGQEVILRCVPISNHLYFYWYRQILGQKVEFLVSFYNNEISEKSEIFDDQFSVERPDGSNFTLKIRSTKLEDSAMYFCASSGRQGQPQHFGDGTRLSIL.

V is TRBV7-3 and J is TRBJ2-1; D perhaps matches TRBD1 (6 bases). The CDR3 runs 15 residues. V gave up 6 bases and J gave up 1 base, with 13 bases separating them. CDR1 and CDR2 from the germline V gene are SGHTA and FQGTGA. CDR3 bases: TGTGCCAGCAGTCTGGGACACCCGTCCTACAATGAGCAGTTCTTC. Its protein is CASSLGHPSYNEQFF.

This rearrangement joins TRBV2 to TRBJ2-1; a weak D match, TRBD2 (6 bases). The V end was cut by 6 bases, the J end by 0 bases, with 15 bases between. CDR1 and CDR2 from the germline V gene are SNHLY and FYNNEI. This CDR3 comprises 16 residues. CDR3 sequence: CASRASAGSSYNEQFF. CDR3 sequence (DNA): TGTGCCAGCAGAGCCTCGGCGGGGAGCTCCTACAATGAGCAGTTCTTC. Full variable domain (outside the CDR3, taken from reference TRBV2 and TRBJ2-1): EPEVTQTPSHQVTQMGQEVILRCVPISNHLYFYWYRQILGQKVEFLVSFYNNEISEKSEIFDDQFSVERPDGSNFTLKIRSTKLEDSAMYFCASRASAGSSYNEQFFGPGTRLTVL.

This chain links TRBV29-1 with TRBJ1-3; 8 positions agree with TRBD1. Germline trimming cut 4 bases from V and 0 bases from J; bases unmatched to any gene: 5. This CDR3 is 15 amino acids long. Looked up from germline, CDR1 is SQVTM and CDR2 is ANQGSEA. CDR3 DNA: TGCAGCGTTGCCGGACAGGGTTCCTCTGGAAACACCATATATTTT. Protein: CSVAGQGSSGNTIYF.

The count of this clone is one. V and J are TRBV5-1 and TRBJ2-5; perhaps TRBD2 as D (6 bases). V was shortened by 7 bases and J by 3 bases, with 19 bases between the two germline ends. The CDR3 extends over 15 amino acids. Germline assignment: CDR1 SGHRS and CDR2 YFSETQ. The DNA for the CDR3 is TGCGCCAGCGCCCTGATGGGGCGGGGAGAAGAGACCCAGTACTTC. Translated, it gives CASALMGRGEETQYF.